The rows below give T cell receptor beta chains drawn from one sample of a study of T cells after yellow fever vaccination. TCRdb recomputed calls from the 5' RACE reads with MiXCR, one row per CDR3 protein. The sample has 300,000 to 400,000 distinct CDR3 sequences, about an eighth seen once; the top ten hold approximately 3.4%. The sequences come from CD4+ T cells sorted from PBMCs, collected 15 days after the yellow fever booster vaccination. The origin of the receptors is a man younger than 35 who received the YFV17D yellow fever vaccine. CDR3s include the opening cysteine and the closing phenylalanine or tryptophan.

>TRBV6-6
CASSLQALSGNTIYF
>TRBV4-3
CASSQDTRAGVFEQFF
>TRBV20-1
CSARGAEGPGGYTF
>TRBV7-9
CASTSQGGSYGYTF
>TRBV5-1
CASSSTGRTEAFF
>TRBV27
CASSLRGGYGDTQYF
>TRBV12-3/TRBV12-4
CASSPGGSLTDTQYF
>TRBV6-2/TRBV6-3
CASTRPGTLNTEAFF
>TRBV7-2
CASSPDRNGQPQHF
>TRBV5-1
CASSLPWGGGGEQFF
>TRBV12-3/TRBV12-4
CASSRFPDTQYF
>TRBV7-7
CASSLIAGGLETQYF
>TRBV28
CASRAAGFHEQYF
>TRBV6-5
CASSGMGFRMAFF
>TRBV2
CASSDGDRGSQPQHF
>TRBV7-9
CASSLGALVAGGRNTEAFF
>TRBV4-1
CASSSEENTGELFF
>TRBV27
CASSLYETQVDTQYF
>TRBV11-2
CASSPLGQRGHGYTF
>TRBV20-1
CSARAGGAEKLFF
>TRBV23-1
CASSPRQGGTGELFF
>TRBV6-6
CASRFSPWPGGEKLFF
>TRBV5-5
CASSLAGQAIYGYTF
>TRBV4-1
CASSQDLAYNEQFF
>TRBV20-1
CSAGGPGGNGYTF
>TRBV20-1
CSVVPQGLTWETQYF
>TRBV29-1
CSVGTRTGANVLTF
>TRBV6-1
CASSERGGFSTGELFF
>TRBV10-3
CAISGQLAGNYGYTF
>TRBV12-3/TRBV12-4
CASSLGQPRYEQYF
>TRBV20-1
CSARVGRGSTDTQYF
>TRBV11-2
CASSLDWSPNTEAFF
>TRBV6-2/TRBV6-3
CASSDRREFDGYTF
>TRBV5-1
CASTSRGLMYNEQFF
>TRBV5-1
CASRRERGTNTGELFF
>TRBV7-2
CASTLVGEGSTEAFF
>TRBV14
CASSQGRGSTTDTQYF
>TRBV7-9
CASSLTGTGVEQYF
>TRBV5-1
CASSPTGSGEAFF
>TRBV12-3/TRBV12-4
CASSLLNNYEQYF
>TRBV12-3/TRBV12-4
CASSFRSEAFF
>TRBV6-2/TRBV6-3
CASAGADAGFLSHSPLHF
>TRBV19
CASTKSLALNEQFF
>TRBV27
CASSSRGRETQYF
>TRBV24-1
CATSDTLAVPSETQYF
>TRBV24-1
CATSDDRGIYNEQFF
>TRBV28
CASSLFSSQGAVGGYTF
>TRBV6-5
CASRTGSSYNEQFF